The 10 T cell receptor beta chains below come from one sample, sequenced in a study of OX40 agonist ivuxolimab in advanced cancers. Clones were sequenced by immunoSEQ multiplex PCR, and TCRdb holds only the in-frame ones, with some missing. The sample has tens of thousands of clones, around 90% seen once; the top ten hold around 1.1%. This specimen consisted of CD4+ or CD8+ T cells sorted from blood, obtained in a trial of the OX40 agonist ivuxolimab. The receptors originated from an adult with an advanced solid tumor such as melanoma, head and neck, liver or kidney cancer.

The V call is TRBV7-9, the J call TRBJ1-4, with D possibly matching TRBD1 (5 bases). The germline V and J ends were trimmed by 5 bases and 3 bases, with 13 bases remaining between them. Germline values: CDR1 SEHNR, CDR2 FQNEAQ (reference sequence). The CDR3 runs 15 residues. CDR3 nucleotides: TGTGCCAGCAGCATGAGACAGTCCCCTAATGAAAAACTGTTTTTT. Residues: CASSMRQSPNEKLFF.

The rearrangement links TRBV18 to TRBJ2-7, with D hard to call. Germline-derived CDR1 and CDR2 are KGHSH and LQKENI. This CDR3 contains 14 residues. Trimming shortened V by 1 base and J by 3 bases, and 10 bases separated the two germline ends. The CDR3 reads CASSPLDGSYEQYF. CDR3 nucleotides: TGTGCCAGCTCACCACTGGACGGAAGCTACGAGCAGTACTTC.

V usage is TRBV18 and J usage is TRBJ2-1, with D hard to call. The CDR3 has 14 residues. Trimming left V 3 bases short and J 4 bases short, with 10 bases between. Per the germline V gene, CDR1 is KGHSH and CDR2 is LQKENI. CDR3 protein: CASSPRNSYNEQFF. As DNA, the CDR3 is TGTGCCAGCTCACCTAGGAACAGTTACAATGAGCAGTTCTTC.

Only one count was recorded for this clone. The chain combines TRBV18 with TRBJ1-4, with a weak D call TRBD1 (5 bases). V dropped 0 bases and J dropped 8 bases, with 13 bases sitting between them. This CDR3 is 15 amino acids long. Per the germline V gene, CDR1 is KGHSH and CDR2 is LQKENI. The CDR3: CASSPPDGRGEKLFF. The CDR3 nucleotides are TGTGCCAGCTCACCACCGGACGGCCGGGGCGAAAAACTGTTTTTT.

The chain has TRBV28 and TRBJ1-6; D unresolved. CDR1 is MDHEN, CDR2 SYDVKM, per germline. The CDR3 contains 17 residues. With 1 base removed from V and 8 bases from J, the gap between germline ends came to 18 bases. The DNA of the CDR3 is TGTGCCAGCAGTTTATCCCGTGCGGGAATTGGGCATTCACCCCTCCACTTT. It is translated as CASSLSRAGIGHSPLHF.

CDR3 nucleotides: TGTGCCAGTAGTAGCCAGCGACGGGGGATTAACTATGGCTACACCTTC. It specifies CASSSQRRGINYGYTF. This chain joins TRBV19 and TRBJ1-2; D perhaps matches TRBD1 (5 bases). From germline, CDR1 is LNHDA and CDR2 SQIVND (reference sequence). V was clipped by 4 bases and J by 1 base, with 16 bases between them. This CDR3 spans 16 amino acids.

V usage is TRBV30 and J usage is TRBJ2-6, with unresolved D. V lost 1 base to trimming and J lost 0 bases, with 7 bases between them. Germline CDR1 reads GTSNPN; CDR2 reads SVGIG (reference sequence). The CDR3 loop spans 15 amino acids. CDR3 amino acids: CAWSEGYSGANVLTF. The CDR3 DNA reads as TGTGCCTGGAGTGAGGGATACTCTGGGGCCAACGTCCTGACTTTC.

The chain combines TRBV27 with TRBJ1-5, with D unresolved. V was clipped by 6 bases and J by 4 bases, with 7 bases between them. This CDR3 comprises 12 residues. In germline, CDR1 is MNHEY, CDR2 SMNVEV (reference sequence). CDR3 in amino acids: CASRDRNQPQHF. The CDR3 DNA sequence: TGTGCCAGCAGGGATAGAAATCAGCCCCAGCATTTT.

This clone came up a few times. The chain joins TRBV6-5 to TRBJ1-5; D may be TRBD1 (5 bases). CDR3 length: 13 amino acids. Trimming took 7 bases from V and 5 from J, leaving 12 bases between them. The germline CDR1 and CDR2 sequences are MNHEY and SVGAGI. CDR3 amino acids: CASTPGFDQPQHF. The DNA for the CDR3 is TGTGCCAGCACGCCAGGGTTCGATCAGCCCCAGCATTTT.

The rearrangement links TRBV6-5 to TRBJ1-2; D is perhaps TRBD1 (5 bases). This CDR3 comprises 12 residues. Germline V gene lookup returns CDR1 MNHEY and CDR2 SVGAGI. V was pared by 2 bases and J by 7 bases, with 8 bases between. The CDR3 here is CASSYGGSGYTF. Written as DNA, the CDR3 is TGTGCCAGCAGTTACGGGGGAAGTGGCTACACCTTC.